The 31 T cell receptor beta chains below were found in one sample sequenced in a study of T-cell reconstitution after alpha-beta-depleted transplantation in children. Construction of the TCRbeta library involved unique molecular identifiers. TCRdb processed the PCR reads anew with MiXCR; each CDR3 protein has one entry. The table records 800,000 to 1,000,000 distinct CDR3 sequences, roughly 29% of them present only once. The input for sequencing was PBMCs, mostly from graft donor cells, taken 360 days after TCRalphabeta/CD19-depleted stem cell transplant. All receptors derive from a boy in the first two years of life who had a stem cell transplant for SCID, so the T cells may come from the graft donor.

The chain carries TRBV20-1 and TRBJ2-3, with D perhaps matching TRBD2 (5 bases). This CDR3 spans 15 amino acids. Germline V lookup: CDR1 DFQATT, CDR2 SNEGSKA (reference sequence). Trimming removed 6 bases at V and 2 bases at J, with 18 bases between. The CDR3 DNA follows: TGCAGTGCCTCTTCGTCCGGACTGAACACAGATACGCAGTATTTT. Its translation is CSASSSGLNTDTQYF.

This clonotype was counted only a few times. V usage is TRBV29-1 and J usage is TRBJ1-2; D might be TRBD1 (6 bases). The CDR3 is 14 amino acids. The V end lost 2 bases, the J end lost 4 bases, and 14 bases lay between the germline ends. Germline-derived CDR1 and CDR2 are SQVTM and ANQGSEA. This chain's CDR3 is CSVERAGESYGYTF. The CDR3, as DNA: TGCAGCGTTGAAAGAGCAGGGGAGAGCTATGGCTACACCTTC.

The chain carries TRBV6-2 or TRBV6-3 and TRBJ2-2; D might be TRBD2 (5 bases). Trimming left V 6 bases short and J 0 bases short, with 11 bases between. This CDR3 contains 15 residues. The germline V gene encodes CDR1 MNHEY and CDR2 SVGEGT. CDR3: CASSRTLANTGELFF. CDR3 DNA: TGTGCCAGCAGCCGGACTCTAGCGAACACCGGGGAGCTGTTTTTT.

CDR3 protein: CASGNSGGPPYNEQFF. The CDR3 DNA follows: TGTGCCAGCGGCAATAGCGGGGGGCCACCCTACAATGAGCAGTTCTTC. The chain employs TRBV4-2 and TRBJ2-1, with 10 positions matching TRBD2. This CDR3 region has 16 residues. Per the germline V gene, CDR1 is LGHNA and CDR2 is YNFKEQ. J was trimmed by 2 bases and V by 8 bases; bases with no gene match: 9.

The chain combines TRBV5-1 with TRBJ2-7, with D uncertain. V gave up 2 bases and J gave up 4 bases, with 13 bases separating them. The CDR3 sequence is 14 residues long. The germline CDR1 and CDR2 sequences are SGHRS and YFSETQ. The chain's CDR3 is CASSFGWGTYEQYF. DNA of the CDR3: TGCGCCAGCAGCTTTGGCTGGGGAACGTACGAGCAGTACTTC. Filled out from reference TRBV5-1 and TRBJ2-7, the complete variable domain reads KAGVTQTPRYLIKTRGQQVTLSCSPISGHRSVSWYQQTPGQGLQFLFEYFSETQRNKGNFPGRFSGRQFSNSRSEMNVSTLELGDSALYLCASSFGWGTYEQYFGPGTRLTVT.

The chain combines TRBV7-3 with TRBJ2-3; D might be TRBD1 (7 bases). Germline loops: CDR1 SGHTA, CDR2 FQGTGA. V was cut by 1 base and J by 2 bases, with 25 bases left in between. The CDR3 is 20 residues long. CDR3 nucleotide sequence: TGTGCCAGCAGCTTAATCCCCTCCAGGGGGATACTAGCTCACACAGATACGCAGTATTTT. It codes for CASSLIPSRGILAHTDTQYF.

The chain joins TRBV6-5 to TRBJ2-3; D uncertain. The germline V gene has CDR1 MNHEY and CDR2 SVGAGI. V was pared by 0 bases and J by 0 bases, with 7 bases between. The CDR3 has 15 residues. CDR3 sequence reads: CASSYSPYSTDTQYF. In nucleotides, the CDR3 is TGTGCCAGCAGTTACTCCCCGTATAGCACAGATACGCAGTATTTT.

J is TRBJ1-1 and V is TRBV7-9; a possible D gene is TRBD1 (5 bases). The V and J ends lost 1 base and 7 bases respectively, with 19 bases between them. This CDR3 region has 16 residues. Germline-derived CDR1 and CDR2 are SEHNR and FQNEAQ (reference sequence). The CDR3 protein is CASSLGTFDRLIEAFF. CDR3 nucleotides: TGTGCCAGCAGCTTAGGGACCTTTGACAGACTCATTGAAGCTTTCTTT. The full variable domain, in which reference TRBV7-9 and TRBJ1-1 provide the parts outside the CDR3, is DTGVSQNPRHKITKRGQNVTFRCDPISEHNRLYWYRQTLGQGPEFLTYFQNEAQLEKSRLLSDRFSAERPKGSFSTLEIQRTEQGDSAMYLCASSLGTFDRLIEAFFGQGTRLTVV.

The V gene is TRBV12-3 or TRBV12-4, the J gene TRBJ1-4; TRBD1 aligns across 9 bases. This CDR3 is 15 amino acids long. V lost 6 bases to trimming and J lost 11 bases; unmatched junction nucleotides: 13. In DNA form, the CDR3 reads TGTGCCAGCAGGTGGGACAGGGACAGATCCGGGAAACTGTTTTTT. Translated, it gives CASRWDRDRSGKLFF.

Only a few counts were recorded for this clonotype. The chain carries TRBV20-1 and TRBJ2-3, with 8 bases that match TRBD2. The ends lost 1 base at V and 7 bases at J; junction bases unmatched: 13. The CDR3 totals 16 residues. Germline V lookup: CDR1 DFQATT, CDR2 SNEGSKA (reference sequence). The CDR3 DNA reads as TGCAGTGCTAGAGCCGGGACTAGAGGGAGACGGAATACGCAGTATTTT. As protein: CSARAGTRGRRNTQYF.

This clonotype was detected only a few times. This rearrangement joins TRBV4-1 to TRBJ1-2; 7 bases match TRBD1. The CDR3 covers 17 residues. Per the germline V gene, CDR1 is MGHRA and CDR2 is YSYEKL. The V and J ends lost 1 base and 4 bases, in that order; junction bases with no gene match: 12. Here the CDR3 DNA reads TGCGCCAGCAGCCAAGTAGCCCAACAGGGGCCTCCCTATGGCTACACCTTC. It yields the protein CASSQVAQQGPPYGYTF.

The chain links TRBV10-3 to TRBJ2-2, with D tentatively TRBD2 (5 bases). The CDR3 has 14 amino acids. CDR1 and CDR2 from the germline V gene are ENHRY and SYGVKD. With 6 bases removed from V and 4 bases from J, the gap between germline ends came to 12 bases. The CDR3 nucleotides read TGTGCCATCAGGGATTCTAGCTCCACCGGGGAGCTGTTTTTT. This codes for CAIRDSSSTGELFF.

The V and J genes are TRBV7-6 and TRBJ2-1; TRBD2 matches 12 bases. The germline gives CDR1 SGHVS, CDR2 FNYEAQ. V shed 5 bases and J 2 bases; nucleotides not matched to a gene: 7. The CDR3 is made up of 17 amino acids. CDR3 sequence: CASSPRASGGAYNEQFF. In nucleotides, the CDR3 is TGTGCCAGCAGCCCCCGGGCTAGCGGGGGGGCCTACAATGAGCAGTTCTTC.

The genes are TRBV5-1 and TRBJ2-5; D is uncertain. Deletions cut 0 bases from V and 4 bases from J, with 10 bases between. The CDR3 runs 14 residues. The germline CDR1 and CDR2 sequences are SGHRS and YFSETQ. The CDR3 DNA sequence: TGCGCCAGCAGCTTGGTGGCTAGTAGAGAGACCCAGTACTTC. Encoded protein: CASSLVASRETQYF.

The chain joins TRBV12-5 to TRBJ1-5, with D possibly matching TRBD1 (5 bases). Between the trimmed V and J ends, which lost 2 bases and 3 bases, there was a span of 11 bases. Germline V CDR1 and CDR2: LGHNT, FRNRAP. The CDR3 runs 15 residues. As DNA, the CDR3 is TGTGCTAGTGGTTTGCCTGACAGTGTCAATCAGCCCCAGCATTTT. Translation: CASGLPDSVNQPQHF.

This clonotype was recorded a few times. Here the CDR3 reads CASSPGNEHTEAFF. The CDR3 nucleotides are TGTGCCAGCAGCCCAGGGAACGAACACACTGAAGCTTTCTTT. This chain uses TRBV7-9 with TRBJ1-1; TRBD1 might be the D (5 bases). V was pared by 5 bases and J by 3 bases, with 13 bases between. In germline, CDR1 is SEHNR, CDR2 FQNEAQ (reference sequence). This CDR3 is 14 amino acids long.

This clonotype was picked up a small number of times. The CDR3 sequence: CASSLGWGEILNTEAFF. DNA for the CDR3: TGTGCCAGCAGCTTAGGGTGGGGGGAAATCTTGAACACTGAAGCTTTCTTT. The V and J genes are TRBV7-8 and TRBJ1-1, with D possibly TRBD1 on 5 matching bases. In germline, CDR1 is SGHVS, CDR2 FQNEAQ. Trimming stripped 1 base from V and 0 bases from J, with 15 bases between. The CDR3 is 17 amino acids.

The CDR3 DNA is TGTGCCAGCAGGGTCGGGACTAGCACCTACAATGAGCAGTTCTTC. Protein product: CASRVGTSTYNEQFF. The chain combines TRBV2 with TRBJ2-1; 9 nucleotides align to TRBD2. The CDR3 length is 15 residues. The V gene's germline CDR1 is SNHLY and CDR2 FYNNEI. V gave up 6 bases and J gave up 2 bases; unmatched junction bases: 5.

The rearrangement links TRBV12-3 or TRBV12-4 to TRBJ2-3; 11 nucleotides line up with TRBD2. Germline trimming cut 6 bases from V and 3 bases from J; bases unmatched to any gene: 2. This CDR3 spans 14 amino acids. CDR3 in DNA: TGTGCCAGCAGGTGGACTAGCGGGACAGATACGCAGTATTTT. Translating gives CASRWTSGTDTQYF.

This chain connects TRBV20-1 to TRBJ2-7; 9 bases are shared with TRBD2. Losses at the gene ends were 0 bases for V and 5 bases for J; bases not matched to a gene: 11. This CDR3 is built from 16 residues. Germline CDR1 is DFQATT and CDR2 is SNEGSKA (reference sequence). DNA for the CDR3: TGCAGTGCTAGAGATATAAGGGCGGGGGGGCGGAACGAGCAGTACTTC. This sequence encodes CSARDIRAGGRNEQYF.

This clonotype was observed a few times. This chain links TRBV5-1 with TRBJ1-6, with D possibly being TRBD1 (5 bases). Trimming shortened V by 5 bases and J by 8 bases, and 17 bases separated the two germline ends. The CDR3 runs 15 residues. CDR1 is SGHRS and CDR2 is YFSETQ in the germline V gene. The CDR3 is CASSPSVRDDSPLHF. CDR3 bases: TGCGCCAGCAGTCCATCGGTCAGGGATGATTCACCCCTCCACTTT.

This clonotype showed up just a few times. For the CDR3, the DNA is TGCGCCAGCGGCCGGGACAGAACCCAAGAGACCCAGTACTTC. Protein sequence: CASGRDRTQETQYF. The rearrangement links TRBV5-1 to TRBJ2-5, with 7 nucleotides matching TRBD1. The CDR3 has 14 residues. CDR1 is SGHRS and CDR2 is YFSETQ in the germline V gene. J lost 1 base, V lost 7 bases, and 7 bases had no gene match.

This rearrangement joins TRBV4-2 to TRBJ2-5; D may match TRBD1 or TRBD2 (6 bases each). The CDR3 runs to 16 residues. Per the germline V gene, CDR1 is LGHNA and CDR2 is YNFKEQ. V lost 3 bases, J lost 1 base, and 15 bases lay in between. CDR3 region: CASSQGRGPFQETQYF. As DNA, the CDR3 is TGTGCCAGCAGCCAGGGACGGGGGCCCTTCCAAGAGACCCAGTACTTC.

The chain uses TRBV7-2 and TRBJ2-5, with D possibly being TRBD1 (5 bases). The V gene lost 2 bases and the J gene lost 5 bases, with 18 bases spanning the gap. The CDR3 contains 16 residues. The germline V gene encodes CDR1 SGHTA and CDR2 FQGNSA. CDR3 nucleotides: TGTGCCAGCAGCTTACGATTCGGCAGGGCTGGTGAGACCCAGTACTTC. This encodes CASSLRFGRAGETQYF.

This clonotype was counted between two and nine times. The chain employs TRBV10-3 and TRBJ2-7; D is perhaps TRBD1 or TRBD2 (5 bases each). V was cut by 4 bases and J by 6 bases, with 13 bases left in between. The V gene's germline CDR1 is ENHRY and CDR2 SYGVKD. This CDR3 spans 13 amino acids. The CDR3 nucleotides read TGTGCCATCAGTGGGGACCGACTGGGCGAGCAGTACTTC. Residues: CAISGDRLGEQYF.

This chain uses TRBV4-1 with TRBJ2-1, with TRBD2 matching over 10 bases. Trimming took 2 bases from V and 6 from J; bases not matched to a gene: 4. The CDR3 extends over 15 amino acids. Germline V lookup: CDR1 MGHRA, CDR2 YSYEKL. DNA of the CDR3: TGCGCCAGCAGCCAACTCACTAGCGGGGCCAATGAGCAGTTCTTC. Protein sequence: CASSQLTSGANEQFF.

The genes are TRBV15 and TRBJ2-3; the D gene is possibly TRBD2 (6 bases). The CDR3 contains 16 residues. Deletions cut 0 bases from V and 4 bases from J, with 14 bases between. The V gene's germline CDR1 is LNHNV and CDR2 YYDKDF (reference sequence). The chain's CDR3 is CATSRDQQGLPDTQYF. CDR3 DNA sequence: TGTGCCACCAGCAGAGATCAGCAGGGACTCCCAGATACGCAGTATTTT.

The sample holds a few counts of this clonotype. The chain has TRBV5-1 and TRBJ2-5; 7 bases are a match to TRBD1. Losses at the gene ends were 4 bases for V and 0 bases for J; bases not matched to a gene: 9. Germline V CDR1 and CDR2: SGHRS, YFSETQ. The CDR3 totals 16 residues. DNA of the CDR3: TGCGCCAGCAGCATCATTCCCGGGACAGACCAAGAGACCCAGTACTTC. This sequence encodes CASSIIPGTDQETQYF.

The chain combines TRBV29-1 with TRBJ2-1; 12 nucleotides match TRBD2. J lost 15 bases, V lost 2 bases, and 14 bases had no gene match. Germline V gives CDR1 SQVTM, CDR2 ANQGSEA. The CDR3 consists of 15 residues. The CDR3 here is CSVEPSGGAQRWPFF. The CDR3 nucleotides read TGCAGCGTTGAACCTAGCGGGGGGGCGCAGAGGTGGCCGTTCTTC.

The rearrangement uses TRBV20-1 and TRBJ1-2, with D possibly being TRBD1 (5 bases). The germline V gene has CDR1 DFQATT and CDR2 SNEGSKA (reference sequence). This CDR3 has 11 residues. The V gene lost 0 bases and the J gene lost 7 bases, with 6 bases spanning the gap. The CDR3 loop reads CSAREGVGYTF. CDR3 nucleotides: TGCAGTGCTAGAGAAGGGGTTGGCTACACCTTC.

V gene TRBV20-1 combines with J gene TRBJ1-5; a weak D match, TRBD1 (6 bases). The ends were cut back, 4 bases at V and 0 bases at J, with 10 bases in the middle. The CDR3 spans 14 residues. Per the germline V gene, CDR1 is DFQATT and CDR2 is SNEGSKA (reference sequence). The CDR3 here is CSAKRTDSNQPQHF. The DNA of the CDR3 is TGCAGTGCTAAGCGGACAGATAGCAATCAGCCCCAGCATTTT.